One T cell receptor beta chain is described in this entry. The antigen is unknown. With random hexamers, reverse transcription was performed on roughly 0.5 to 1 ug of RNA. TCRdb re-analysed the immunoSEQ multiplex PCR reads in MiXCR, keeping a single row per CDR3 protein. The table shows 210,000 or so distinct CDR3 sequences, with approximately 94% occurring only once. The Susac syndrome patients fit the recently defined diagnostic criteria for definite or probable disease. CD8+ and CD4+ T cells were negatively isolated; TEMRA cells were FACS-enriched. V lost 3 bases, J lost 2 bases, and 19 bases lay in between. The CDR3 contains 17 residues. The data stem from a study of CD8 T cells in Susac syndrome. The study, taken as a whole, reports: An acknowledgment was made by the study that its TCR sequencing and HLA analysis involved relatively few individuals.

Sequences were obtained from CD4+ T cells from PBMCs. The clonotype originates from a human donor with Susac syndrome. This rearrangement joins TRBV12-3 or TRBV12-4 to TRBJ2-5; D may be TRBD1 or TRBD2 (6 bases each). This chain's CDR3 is CASSLRLGGTSQETQYF. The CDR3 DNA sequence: TGTGCCAGCAGTTTGAGATTAGGGGGGACATCTCAAGAGACCCAGTACTTC.